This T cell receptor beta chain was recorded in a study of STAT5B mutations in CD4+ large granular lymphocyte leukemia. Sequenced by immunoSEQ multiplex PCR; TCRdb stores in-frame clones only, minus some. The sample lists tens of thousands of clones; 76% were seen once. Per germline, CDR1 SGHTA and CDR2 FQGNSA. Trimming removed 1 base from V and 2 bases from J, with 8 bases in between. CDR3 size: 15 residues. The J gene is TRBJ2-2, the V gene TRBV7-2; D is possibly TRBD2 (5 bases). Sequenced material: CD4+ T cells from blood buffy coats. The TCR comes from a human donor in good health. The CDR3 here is CASSLGSGNTGELFF. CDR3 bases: TGTGCCAGCAGCTTAGGAAGCGGCAACACCGGGGAGCTGTTTTTT.